This is a list of T cell receptor beta chains from one sample in a study of beta chain features in type 1 diabetes. Using immunoSEQ multiplex PCR, the repertoire was profiled, and TCRdb retains in-frame clones only, with some absent. The sample carries under 90,000 clones, around a third recorded once. Sequencing was carried out using stem cell memory CD4+ T cells from blood. All receptors come from a woman in her late teens or twenties in good health. Each CDR3 is given with its conserved first and last residue. D genes are given only for firm matches. Clone size appears in some rows only: once, few, many, or a class for an expanded clone.

j_gene,d_gene,v_gene,abundance,CDR3nt,CDR3aa
TRBJ2-7,TRBD2,TRBV4-2,-,TGTGCCAGCAGCCTGACTAGCGGGGTCTCTAGCTACGAGCAGTACTTC,CASSLTSGVSSYEQYF
TRBJ2-2,-,TRBV6-5,-,TGTGCCAGCAGTTCCGGGACAAGGAACACCGGGGAGCTGTTTTTT,CASSSGTRNTGELFF
TRBJ1-2,TRBD1,TRBV29-1,few,TGCAGCGTTGAGATGACAGGGGGAGTCATAGGCTACACCTTC,CSVEMTGGVIGYTF
TRBJ1-2,-,TRBV18,-,TGTGCCAGCTCACCACTAGCAGAAGCTAACTATGGCTACACCTTC,CASSPLAEANYGYTF
TRBJ1-5,TRBD1,TRBV19,once,TGTGCCACCACAAGGGGGACAGGCATCAATCAGCCCCAGCATTTT,CATTRGTGINQPQHF
TRBJ2-7,-,TRBV29-1,many,TGCAGCGTTGGGTCATCGGGCTACGAGCAGTACTTC,CSVGSSGYEQYF
TRBJ1-5,-,TRBV19,-,TGTGCCAGTAGTATGGGGGGAAATAATCAGCCCCAGCATTTT,CASSMGGNNQPQHF
TRBJ1-5,-,TRBV18,few,TGTGCCAGCTCACCAACAGGGAATCAGCCCCAGCATTTT,CASSPTGNQPQHF
TRBJ1-1,-,TRBV18,-,TGTGCCAGCTCACCACTAGTGAACACTGAAGCTTTCTTT,CASSPLVNTEAFF
TRBJ2-1,TRBD1,TRBV5-4,few,TGTGCCAGCAGATGGGACAGGGGAACCTACAATGAGCAGTTCTTC,CASRWDRGTYNEQFF
TRBJ2-7,TRBD1,TRBV6-5,-,TGTGCCACCCGGGACAGACTCTACGAGCAGTACTTC,CATRDRLYEQYF
TRBJ1-6,-,TRBV10-3,few,TGTGCCATCAGTGAGGAGGGTTCTTCCTCACCCCTCCACTTT,CAISEEGSSSPLHF
TRBJ1-3,-,TRBV29-1,-,TGCAGCGTTGGACAGGCCTCTGGAAACACCATATATTTT,CSVGQASGNTIYF
TRBJ2-7,TRBD2,TRBV2,-,TGTGCCAGCAACTCAGCGGGGGGAGGATACGAGCAGTACTTC,CASNSAGGGYEQYF
TRBJ1-1,-,TRBV7-8,-,TGTGCCAGCAGCTTAGGTGCGGGCACTGAAGCTTTCTTT,CASSLGAGTEAFF
TRBJ2-7,TRBD1,TRBV2,-,TGTGCCAGCAGGACCGACAGGGCACCCACCTACGAGCAGTACTTC,CASRTDRAPTYEQYF
TRBJ2-1,TRBD2,TRBV4-2,-,TGTGCCAGCAGCCAAGAAGGGGCTAGCGGGCCATACAATGAGCAGTTCTTC,CASSQEGASGPYNEQFF
TRBJ2-3,-,TRBV11-2,few,TGTGCCAGCAGCGATCTTTCAAACCCCGTCAGAGATACGCAGTATTTT,CASSDLSNPVRDTQYF
TRBJ2-7,TRBD2,TRBV19,few,TGTGCCAGTATGGGCGGGACTAGCGGCTACGAGCAGTACTTC,CASMGGTSGYEQYF
TRBJ2-1,TRBD2,TRBV27,-,TGTGCCAGCAGTTTATCGTTCCCTAGCGGGGGGTCTGAGCAGTTCTTC,CASSLSFPSGGSEQFF
TRBJ1-4,TRBD1,TRBV5-4,few,TGTGCCAGCAGCTCACAGGGGTTCGGCGAAAAACTGTTTTTT,CASSSQGFGEKLFF
TRBJ2-2,-,TRBV9,-,TGTGCCAGCAGGCCTAGTGAGGGATACACCGGGGAGCTGTTTTTT,CASRPSEGYTGELFF
TRBJ2-2,-,TRBV7-7,-,TGTGCTTGCTGGACAGCGAACACCGGGGAGCTGTTTTTT,CACWTANTGELFF
TRBJ1-2,-,TRBV7-2,-,TGTGCCAGCAGCTTAGGCCTACCGTCGGGGGGCTACACCTTC,CASSLGLPSGGYTF
TRBJ2-7,TRBD2,TRBV5-4,-,TGTGCCAGCAGCCCCCGAGCGGGAGCGGAAGAGCAGTACTTC,CASSPRAGAEEQYF
TRBJ2-7,TRBD2,TRBV14,-,TGTGCCAGCAGCCAGTCCGGGACCAAGAGTAGCGGGGGCCCTAGATTCTACGAGCAGTACTTC,CASSQSGTKSSGGPRFYEQYF
TRBJ1-5,-,TRBV21-1,few,TGTGCCAGCAGCCCGAAGGAGGGCAGGGGGTCCAGCAATCAGCCCCAGCATTTT,CASSPKEGRGSSNQPQHF
TRBJ2-5,TRBD2,TRBV11-2,-,TGTGCCAGCAGCTTGCCAGCGGGAGGACAAGAGACCCAGTACTTC,CASSLPAGGQETQYF
TRBJ1-1,-,TRBV5-1,-,TGCGCCAGCAGCTTGGTTTCTTTAGGGACACATCACACTGAAGCTTTCTTT,CASSLVSLGTHHTEAFF
TRBJ2-5,-,TRBV30,-,TGTGCCTGGAGTTACGCGGGAGAGACCCAGTACTTC,CAWSYAGETQYF
TRBJ1-2,-,TRBV4-2,-,TGTGCCAGCAGCCAAGTCCGCGCTGGGGCCGTAACTAACTATGGCTACACCTTC,CASSQVRAGAVTNYGYTF
TRBJ2-1,-,TRBV10-3,few,TGTGCCACCAGTCAGGCGCTGGACAATGAGCAGTTCTTC,CATSQALDNEQFF
TRBJ2-1,-,TRBV30,-,TGTGCCTGGACCCCCCCCGGGACTTCACCCTACAATGAGCAGTTCTTC,CAWTPPGTSPYNEQFF
TRBJ1-2,TRBD1,TRBV27,few,TGTGCCAGCAGTTCCGACAGGGGGTACTATGGCTACACCTTC,CASSSDRGYYGYTF
TRBJ2-5,TRBD2,TRBV6-5,-,TGTGCCAGCAGTTACTCGAGAGAGCGGGACGGGGAGCAGTACTTC,CASSYSRERDGEQYF
TRBJ2-5,TRBD2,TRBV4-3,few,TGCGCCAGCAGCCAAGGGACTAGCGGGGGGTACAGGGAGACCCAGTACTTC,CASSQGTSGGYRETQYF
TRBJ2-3,TRBD2,TRBV2,-,TGTGCCAGCAGCCCGAGTAGCGGGGGGAATACGCAGTATTTT,CASSPSSGGNTQYF
TRBJ2-5,TRBD1,TRBV12-5,-,TGTGCTAGTGCCAGAGGACAGGGAGGTCCCCAAGAGACCCAGTACTTC,CASARGQGGPQETQYF
TRBJ1-1,TRBD1,TRBV27,-,TGTGCCAGCAGGTTCAACAGGGGCGACACTGAAGCTTTCTTT,CASRFNRGDTEAFF
TRBJ1-6,-,TRBV2,-,TGTGCCAGCAGTGAGCAGGGTCGGGAGGATTCACCCCTCCACTTT,CASSEQGREDSPLHF
TRBJ2-7,TRBD1,TRBV7-8,few,TGTGCCAGCAGTCCTGTCAAGGACAGGAGTTTCTACGAGCAGTACTTC,CASSPVKDRSFYEQYF
TRBJ2-7,TRBD2,TRBV19,-,TGTGCCAGTAGTTCTCCCGGGACTAGCGGGAGTCGCCACGAGCAGTACTTC,CASSSPGTSGSRHEQYF
TRBJ2-5,-,TRBV25-1,few,TGTGCCAGCAGTGAATGGTCAGAACAAGAGACCCAGTACTTC,CASSEWSEQETQYF
TRBJ2-5,-,TRBV18,-,TGTGCCAGCTCACCCCCCCAGGGGGAGACCCAGTACTTC,CASSPPQGETQYF
TRBJ2-1,TRBD1,TRBV7-6,-,TGTGCCAGCAGCCCTCAGGGGGCTTCAGTGTTCTTC,CASSPQGASVFF
TRBJ1-1,-,TRBV5-1,few,TGCGCCAGCAGCGTAGGAGGGTCCTTTGAAGCTTTCTTT,CASSVGGSFEAFF
TRBJ1-2,TRBD1,TRBV5-1,-,TGCGCCAGCAGCCGGGACAGGGTTAGTGGCTATGGCTACACCTTC,CASSRDRVSGYGYTF
TRBJ2-5,TRBD2,TRBV6-6,-,TGTGCCAGCACTGCCGCACTAGCGGTCCAAGAGACCCAGTACTTC,CASTAALAVQETQYF
TRBJ2-2,TRBD2,TRBV7-3,-,TGTGCCAGCAGCCCTCAAAGTGCTGGACTAGCCAACACCGGGGAGCTGTTTTTT,CASSPQSAGLANTGELFF
TRBJ1-3,-,TRBV6-1,-,TGTGCCAGCAGTGAACGGCCAGGCAGCTACATATATTTT,CASSERPGSYIYF
TRBJ1-2,-,TRBV7-2,-,TGTGCCAGCAGCTCAGACGGGAACTATGGCTACACCTTC,CASSSDGNYGYTF
TRBJ2-7,-,TRBV6-5,-,TGTGCCAGCAGGTACGACAGGAGCTACTCCTACGAGCAGTACTTC,CASRYDRSYSYEQYF
TRBJ2-1,-,TRBV15,few,TGTGCCACCAGCCCCTGGTACGGGTACAATGAGCAGTTCTTC,CATSPWYGYNEQFF
TRBJ2-3,-,TRBV5-1,few,TGCGCCAGCAGCTTCCTTGGCCACGGGAGCACAGATACGCAGTATTTT,CASSFLGHGSTDTQYF
TRBJ1-3,-,TRBV7-3,-,TGTGCCAGCAGCTTCAATTTACAGGGAGCGCCTGGAAACACCATATATTTT,CASSFNLQGAPGNTIYF
TRBJ2-7,-,TRBV25-1,-,TGTGCCAGCAGTCCTCCCGAGTGGAGAGGCTACGAGCAGTACTTC,CASSPPEWRGYEQYF
TRBJ1-1,-,TRBV6-5,-,TGTGCCAGCAGTTCATTTTACAGGGAGGGCACTGAAGCTTTCTTT,CASSSFYREGTEAFF
TRBJ1-1,TRBD1,TRBV18,-,TGTGCCAGCTCACCGGACAGGGACATCACTGAAGCTTTCTTT,CASSPDRDITEAFF
TRBJ2-5,-,TRBV12-5,-,TGTGCTAGTGGCCACGGACAGAAAGAGACCCAGTACTTC,CASGHGQKETQYF
TRBJ2-3,-,TRBV6-6,-,TGTGCCAGCATGCCGGGGCGGGGAGGCGCAGATACGCAGTATTTT,CASMPGRGGADTQYF